The 32 T cell receptor beta chains listed next were all sequenced from one sample in a study of cytomegalovirus exposure and HLA in healthy donors. Use of 60 Vbeta and 13 Jbeta primers characterized the PCR. This table comes from immunoSEQ multiplex PCR, and its TCRdb copy is limited to in-frame clones, with some not included. The sample table sets out 65,000 to 85,000 clones. The sample taken for sequencing was PBMCs. All receptors come from an older woman in good health and CMV-seronegative.

The rearrangement uses TRBV27 and TRBJ1-2; tentatively, D is TRBD1 (5 bases). The CDR3 has 17 residues. The V and J ends lost 1 base and 0 bases respectively, with 15 bases between them. The V gene's germline CDR1 is MNHEY and CDR2 SMNVEV (reference sequence). CDR3 in amino acids: CASSLYAGRASNYGYTF. The CDR3 DNA reads as TGTGCCAGCAGTTTATATGCAGGGAGGGCCTCTAACTATGGCTACACCTTC.

The rearrangement joins TRBV28 to TRBJ1-2; D uncertain. Germline CDR1 and CDR2: MDHEN and SYDVKM. V was cut by 7 bases and J by 2 bases, with 17 bases left in between. CDR3 size: 15 residues. The CDR3 protein is CASTPQNRGNYGYTF. DNA for the CDR3: TGTGCCAGCACCCCACAGAATCGAGGGAACTATGGCTACACCTTC.

CDR3 DNA: TGTGCCATCAGTCAAGGGGCGGCTGAAGCTTTCTTT. Translation: CAISQGAAEAFF. V is TRBV10-3 and J is TRBJ1-1, with D possibly TRBD1 on 5 matching bases. The CDR3 is 12 residues long. CDR1 is ENHRY and CDR2 is SYGVKD in the germline V gene. Trimming pared 5 bases from V and 6 bases from J, leaving 10 bases between.

The chain carries TRBV18 and TRBJ2-1; 13 positions agree with TRBD2. Germline assignment: CDR1 KGHSH and CDR2 LQKENI. The CDR3 length is 16 residues. V shed 3 bases, J shed 7 bases, and the junction held 6 bases outside the gene matches. CDR3 in DNA: TGTGCCAGCTCACCCTGGACTAGCGGGAGAGGGAATGAGCAGTTCTTC. Translating it yields CASSPWTSGRGNEQFF.

The V call is TRBV5-1, the J call TRBJ2-1; D not certain. The length of the CDR3 is 16 residues. The germline V gene encodes CDR1 SGHRS and CDR2 YFSETQ. Trimming shortened V by 4 bases and J by 1 base, and 15 bases separated the two germline ends. The CDR3 region is CASSLHRDGSYNEQFF. For the CDR3, the DNA is TGCGCCAGCAGCCTTCACCGCGACGGGTCCTACAATGAGCAGTTCTTC.

The chain has TRBV28 and TRBJ1-1; D unresolved. Germline V gives CDR1 MDHEN, CDR2 SYDVKM. The CDR3 has 13 residues. V was cut by 8 bases and J by 2 bases, with 12 bases left in between. In DNA, the CDR3 is TGTGCCAGCTCGGGTGCTCTCAACACTGAAGCTTTCTTT. It specifies CASSGALNTEAFF.

This sequence joins TRBV2 and TRBJ1-3, with D perhaps matching TRBD1 (5 bases). Germline V lookup: CDR1 SNHLY, CDR2 FYNNEI. This CDR3 has 14 residues. V shed 4 bases and J shed 2 bases, with 9 bases lying between them. The CDR3 loop reads CASSVTRAGNTIYF. The CDR3 DNA is TGTGCCAGCAGTGTTACCAGGGCTGGAAACACCATATATTTT.

The chain has TRBV14 and TRBJ2-2; a possible D gene is TRBD2 (6 bases). V was trimmed by 3 bases and J by 5 bases, leaving 16 bases between them. The germline V gene encodes CDR1 SGHDN and CDR2 FVKESK. This CDR3 contains 16 residues. Here the CDR3 reads CASSHLFGSSTGELFF. For the CDR3, the DNA is TGTGCCAGCAGCCACCTATTCGGGAGCTCGACCGGGGAGCTGTTTTTT.

The J gene is TRBJ2-5, the V gene TRBV29-1; D perhaps matches TRBD1 (6 bases). Per the germline V gene, CDR1 is SQVTM and CDR2 is ANQGSEA. CDR3 length equals 13 residues. Trimming took 5 bases from V and 2 from J, leaving 12 bases between them. Written as DNA, the CDR3 is TGCAGCGTTCCGGACAGACAGCAAGAGACCCAGTACTTC. Translating it yields CSVPDRQQETQYF.

V gene TRBV13 combines with J gene TRBJ1-2, with 10 bases aligning to TRBD1. Germline V gene lookup returns CDR1 PRHDT and CDR2 FYEKMQ (reference sequence). V lost 0 bases to trimming and J lost 6 bases; unmatched junction nucleotides: 7. The CDR3 is made up of 16 amino acids. Here the CDR3 reads CASSLGLTGGKDGYTF. CDR3 DNA sequence: TGTGCCAGCAGCTTAGGCCTGACAGGGGGCAAGGATGGCTACACCTTC. The variable domain in full, with the rest retrieved from reference TRBV13 and TRBJ1-2, is AAGVIQSPRHLIKEKRETATLKCYPIPRHDTVYWYQQGPGQDPQFLISFYEKMQSDKGSIPDRFSAQQFSDYHSELNMSSLELGDSALYFCASSLGLTGGKDGYTFGSGTRLTVV.

The chain recombines TRBV11-3 with TRBJ2-3; TRBD2 matches at 11 bases. CDR3 length: 16 residues. The J segment lost 0 bases and the V segment lost 5 bases, leaving 4 bases of the junction unmatched. The germline V gene encodes CDR1 SGHNT and CDR2 YENEEA. For the CDR3, the DNA is TGTGCCAGCAGCCCCCGGACTAGCGGGAGCACAGATACGCAGTATTTT. As protein: CASSPRTSGSTDTQYF.

V gene TRBV18 combines with J gene TRBJ1-2; TRBD1 aligns across 11 bases. The CDR3 has 14 amino acids. Germline V gene sequence: CDR1 KGHSH, CDR2 LQKENI. V gave up 6 bases and J gave up 4 bases; unmatched junction bases: 4. The CDR3 protein is CASSPGQGAYGYTF. The CDR3 region has the DNA TGTGCCAGCTCGCCAGGACAGGGGGCCTATGGCTACACCTTC.

The V and J genes are TRBV2 and TRBJ2-1, with TRBD2 matching 11 bases. J was trimmed by 7 bases and V by 6 bases; bases with no gene match: 8. CDR3 length equals 15 residues. Germline V gene lookup returns CDR1 SNHLY and CDR2 FYNNEI. Written as DNA, the CDR3 is TGTGCCAGCAGCGAACTAGCGGGAGTTCGGAATGAGCAGTTCTTC. Residues: CASSELAGVRNEQFF.

J is TRBJ2-3 and V is TRBV7-9; maybe TRBD2 (5 bases). V shed 4 bases and J shed 2 bases, with 16 bases lying between them. The CDR3 runs 16 residues. Germline values: CDR1 SEHNR, CDR2 FQNEAQ (reference sequence). The CDR3 bases are TGTGCCAGCAGCTGGAGTGACTACTCCAACACAGATACGCAGTATTTT. This translates into CASSWSDYSNTDTQYF.

The chain carries TRBV7-2 and TRBJ2-1; 9 nucleotides match TRBD2. The CDR3 has 15 amino acids. V lost 5 bases to trimming and J lost 2 bases; unmatched junction nucleotides: 4. Germline V CDR1 and CDR2: SGHTA, FQGNSA. The CDR3 reads CASSPLAGAYNEQFF. The CDR3 DNA reads TGTGCCAGCAGCCCGTTAGCGGGAGCCTACAATGAGCAGTTCTTC.

For the CDR3, the DNA is TGTGCCAGAAGCTCTCCGGGGACTTCCCGCGGGGTCAATGAGCAGTTCTTC. It is translated as CARSSPGTSRGVNEQFF. This chain joins TRBV5-3 and TRBJ2-1; D may be TRBD2 (6 bases). TRBV5-3 is marked as an open reading frame, function uncertain. The CDR3 runs to 17 residues. V lost 3 bases and J 6 bases, leaving 22 bases between the germline ends.

The chain combines TRBV29-1 with TRBJ2-7; 10 bases are shared with TRBD2. V was clipped by 4 bases and J by 2 bases; unmatched bases: 8. The germline CDR1 and CDR2 sequences are SQVTM and ANQGSEA. This CDR3 has 15 residues. In DNA form, the CDR3 reads TGCAGCGTTGGCCGCTTAGCGGGAGGTACCTACGAGCAGTACTTC. It is translated as CSVGRLAGGTYEQYF.

This rearrangement joins TRBV18 to TRBJ2-1, with 9 bases lining up with TRBD2. In germline, CDR1 is KGHSH, CDR2 LQKENI. The CDR3 is 17 residues long. J gave up 8 bases and V 3 bases, and 14 bases lay outside the gene matches. CDR3 nucleotide sequence: TGTGCCAGCTCACCGCCAAAGTTCGGGACTAGCTTCGATGAGCAGTTCTTC. It specifies CASSPPKFGTSFDEQFF.

V gene TRBV29-1 combines with J gene TRBJ2-3; tentative D call: TRBD1 (5 bases). The V gene lost 1 base and the J gene lost 2 bases, with 13 bases spanning the gap. CDR1 SQVTM and CDR2 ANQGSEA come from the germline V gene. The CDR3 runs 15 residues. In DNA, the CDR3 is TGCAGCGTTGAAGTTGGGGCTAGTCTCACAGATACGCAGTATTTT. Amino acid sequence: CSVEVGASLTDTQYF.

The chain recombines TRBV19 with TRBJ2-3; 9 nucleotides agree with TRBD2. Germline loops: CDR1 LNHDA, CDR2 SQIVND (reference sequence). The CDR3 runs 18 residues. The V segment lost 6 bases and the J segment 1 base; nucleotides outside the gene matches: 14. CDR3 DNA sequence: TGTGCCAGTAGCCCCGGGACTAGCACGCTTCTTGGCACAGATACGCAGTATTTT. Its translation is CASSPGTSTLLGTDTQYF.

This sequence joins TRBV29-1 and TRBJ2-6; TRBD1 is a possible D gene (6 bases). Trimming stripped 4 bases from V and 0 bases from J, with 10 bases between. Looked up from germline, CDR1 is SQVTM and CDR2 is ANQGSEA. CDR3 size: 15 residues. This CDR3 reads CSVVRDTSGANVLTF. CDR3 nucleotide sequence: TGCAGCGTTGTCAGGGACACCTCTGGGGCCAACGTCCTGACTTTC.

The chain is built from TRBV2 and TRBJ1-2, with D maybe TRBD1 (6 bases). Trimming removed 2 bases from V and 5 bases from J, with 9 bases in between. The CDR3 has 13 residues. Looked up from germline, CDR1 is SNHLY and CDR2 is FYNNEI. The CDR3 DNA sequence: TGTGCCAGCAGTGAACGGGACATGTATGGCTACACCTTC. This translates into CASSERDMYGYTF.

This CDR3 is CASSETDYGYTF. DNA of the CDR3: TGTGCCAGCAGTGAGACAGACTATGGCTACACCTTC. The J gene is TRBJ1-2, the V gene TRBV6-1, with D possibly being TRBD1 (5 bases). CDR1 and CDR2 from the germline V gene are MNHNS and SASEGT. The CDR3 sequence is 12 residues long. Trimming removed 3 bases from V and 3 bases from J, with 5 bases in between.

The J gene is TRBJ2-2, the V gene TRBV2; 12 bases are shared with TRBD2. V was pared by 6 bases and J by 4 bases, with 0 bases of the junction left unmatched. The CDR3 is 14 amino acids. The germline V gene has CDR1 SNHLY and CDR2 FYNNEI. The CDR3 DNA is TGTGCCAGCAGGACTAGCGGGAGCACCGGGGAGCTGTTTTTT. Its protein product is CASRTSGSTGELFF.

The chain has TRBV6-4 and TRBJ2-1; D possibly corresponds to TRBD2 (6 bases). V lost 2 bases, J lost 6 bases, and 14 bases lay in between. The germline V gene has CDR1 MRHNA and CDR2 SNTAGT. This CDR3 contains 15 residues. CDR3 DNA: TGTGCCAGCAGTGACGGAGGGTCGGGTGGCAATGAGCAGTTCTTC. Translation: CASSDGGSGGNEQFF.

This CDR3 reads CASSTRTEQYF. In nucleotides, the CDR3 is TGTGCCAGCAGCACACGTACAGAGCAGTACTTC. The chain links TRBV7-2 to TRBJ2-7; D is ambiguous. Germline V lookup: CDR1 SGHTA, CDR2 FQGNSA. The CDR3 loop spans 11 amino acids. V lost 5 bases and J lost 7, with 9 bases in between.

The chain joins TRBV29-1 to TRBJ1-5, with D possibly matching TRBD1 (5 bases). Germline V CDR1 and CDR2: SQVTM, ANQGSEA. Trimming cost V 4 bases and J 0 bases, with 10 bases left between them. This CDR3 has 14 residues. The CDR3 region has the DNA TGCAGCGTTGCTCAGGGTCTTAGCAATCAGCCCCAGCATTTT. It yields the protein CSVAQGLSNQPQHF. The entire variable domain, with the rest obtained from reference TRBV29-1 and TRBJ1-5, is as follows: SAVISQKPSRDICQRGTSLTIQCQVDSQVTMMFWYRQQPGQSLTLIATANQGSEATYESGFVIDKFPISRPNLTFSTLTVSNMSPEDSSIYLCSVAQGLSNQPQHFGDGTRLSIL.

The genes are TRBV28 and TRBJ1-2; D ambiguous. CDR3 length: 13 residues. V shed 6 bases and J shed 7 bases, with 15 bases lying between them. CDR1 MDHEN and CDR2 SYDVKM come from the germline V gene. The chain's CDR3 is CASRPAVLGGYTF. As DNA, the CDR3 is TGTGCCAGCAGGCCCGCGGTATTGGGTGGCTACACCTTC.

The DNA for the CDR3 is TGCGCCAGCACCCTCTGGGGGGACAGGGCTTACGAGCAGTACTTC. Its translation: CASTLWGDRAYEQYF. The V and J genes are TRBV10-2 and TRBJ2-7, with 9 bases fitting TRBD1. The junction had 11 bases not matched to a gene; V was cut back by 7 bases and J by 4 bases. Germline lookup yields CDR1 WSHSY and CDR2 SAAADI. This CDR3 is built from 15 residues.

V and J are TRBV28 and TRBJ2-1; weak D call: TRBD2 (6 bases). CDR3 length: 13 amino acids. With 2 bases removed from V and 9 bases from J, the gap between germline ends came to 11 bases. Germline V lookup: CDR1 MDHEN, CDR2 SYDVKM. This CDR3 reads CASSLRGSFEQFF. CDR3 DNA sequence: TGTGCCAGCAGTTTACGGGGGAGTTTTGAGCAGTTCTTC.

This chain connects TRBV4-2 to TRBJ2-7, with D possibly matching TRBD2 (5 bases). The V end lost 0 bases, the J end lost 5 bases, and 8 bases lay between the germline ends. This CDR3 has 13 amino acids. Germline V lookup: CDR1 LGHNA, CDR2 YNFKEQ. The CDR3 reads CASSQEIANEQYF. The CDR3 DNA sequence: TGTGCCAGCAGCCAAGAAATAGCGAACGAGCAGTACTTC.

This chain connects TRBV12-2 to TRBJ2-5; the listed D gene, TRBD1, was not tested against the DNA. Judging by the DNA end, TRBJ2-7 fits better; the J call may be wrong. TRBV12-2 is an annotated pseudogene. CDR3 length: 13 amino acids. Here the CDR3 DNA reads TGTGCAAGTCGCTTAGTAACAGGGGTCGAGCAGTACTTC. It encodes CASRLVTGVEQYF.